These 22 T cell receptor beta chains originate from one sample sequenced in a study of T cells after yellow fever vaccination. TCRdb ran MiXCR on the 5' RACE reads and lists one entry per CDR3 protein. The sample lists some 300,000 distinct CDR3 sequences, less than 9.5% occurring once. The sample was CD4+ T cells sorted from PBMCs, taken 5 days after the yellow fever booster vaccination. The receptors were sampled from a man younger than 35 who received the YFV17D yellow fever vaccine.

The chain carries TRBV5-5 and TRBJ1-5; TRBD1 aligns across 7 bases. This CDR3 comprises 12 residues. Per germline, CDR1 SGHKS and CDR2 YYEKEE (reference sequence). V lost 4 bases to trimming and J lost 7 bases; unmatched junction nucleotides: 2. The CDR3 DNA follows: TGTGCCAGCAGCGACAGGGAACAGCCCCAGCATTTT. Amino acid sequence: CASSDREQPQHF.

This clonotype appeared a few times. The chain uses TRBV7-8 and TRBJ1-2; D gene unclear. Trimming stripped 0 bases from V and 9 bases from J, with 11 bases between. The germline V gene has CDR1 SGHVS and CDR2 FQNEAQ. The CDR3 totals 13 residues. CDR3: CASSLADPTRYTF. DNA of the CDR3: TGTGCCAGCAGCTTAGCGGACCCGACCCGCTACACCTTC.

This clonotype was seen only a few times. The chain employs TRBV20-1 and TRBJ2-1; D perhaps matches TRBD1 (5 bases). Germline V gene sequence: CDR1 DFQATT, CDR2 SNEGSKA (reference sequence). This CDR3 has 16 residues. The CDR3 bases are TGCAGCTCGATCAGGGCTGAATCCAGCTCCTACAATGAGCAGTTCTTC. It yields the protein CSSIRAESSSYNEQFF.

This clonotype was counted only a few times. The chain has TRBV10-3 and TRBJ2-3; D is undetermined. The CDR3 contains 14 residues. CDR1 and CDR2 (germline): ENHRY, SYGVKD. Trimming cost V 0 bases and J 4 bases, with 8 bases left between them. The CDR3: CAISESRRADTQYF. The CDR3 DNA reads as TGTGCCATCAGTGAGTCGAGAAGAGCAGATACGCAGTATTTT.

This rearrangement joins TRBV20-1 to TRBJ2-3; 9 nucleotides agree with TRBD2. V lost 3 bases to trimming and J lost 6 bases; unmatched junction nucleotides: 4. Germline V lookup: CDR1 DFQATT, CDR2 SNEGSKA (reference sequence). CDR3 length equals 13 residues. The CDR3 is CSASVAGGDTQYF. The CDR3 DNA is TGCAGTGCTAGCGTTGCGGGGGGGGATACGCAGTATTTT.

This clonotype was counted between two and nine times. V usage is TRBV7-9 and J usage is TRBJ2-5, with D possibly being TRBD1 (5 bases). V dropped 2 bases and J dropped 2 bases, with 9 bases sitting between them. In germline, CDR1 is SEHNR, CDR2 FQNEAQ (reference sequence). This CDR3 region has 14 residues. In nucleotides, the CDR3 is TGTGCCAGCAGCTTAATGGGGCCACAAGAGACCCAGTACTTC. Amino acid sequence: CASSLMGPQETQYF.

This clonotype has more than one count but fewer than ten. The chain employs TRBV18 and TRBJ2-2; D is unresolved. CDR1 and CDR2 (germline): KGHSH, LQKENI. The CDR3 sequence is 16 residues long. The V end lost 0 bases, the J end lost 1 base, and 9 bases lay between the germline ends. CDR3 sequence: CASSPPSRQNTGELFF. The CDR3 nucleotides are TGTGCCAGCTCACCACCCTCAAGACAGAACACCGGGGAGCTGTTTTTT. The full variable domain, with the rest looked up from reference TRBV18 and TRBJ2-2, is NAGVMQNPRHLVRRRGQEARLRCSPMKGHSHVYWYRQLPEEGLKFMVYLQKENIIDESGMPKERFSAEFPKEGPSILRIQQVVRGDSAAYFCASSPPSRQNTGELFFGEGSRLTVL.

The chain uses TRBV7-2 and TRBJ2-3; D is uncertain. The CDR3 sequence is 16 residues long. Germline V gene data show CDR1 as SGHTA and CDR2 as FQGNSA. Trimming took 0 bases from V and 1 from J, leaving 11 bases between them. As DNA, the CDR3 is TGTGCCAGCAGCTTAGCCGCGACCCGAGGCACAGATACGCAGTATTTT. This codes for CASSLAATRGTDTQYF. The full variable domain, with the rest looked up from reference TRBV7-2 and TRBJ2-3, is GAGVSQSPSNKVTEKGKDVELRCDPISGHTALYWYRQSLGQGLEFLIYFQGNSAPDKSGLPSDRFSAERTGGSVSTLTIQRTQQEDSAVYLCASSLAATRGTDTQYFGPGTRLTVL.

The chain couples TRBV7-9 to TRBJ1-1; TRBD1 matches at 9 bases. Losses at the gene ends were 6 bases for V and 5 bases for J; bases not matched to a gene: 4. The germline CDR1 and CDR2 sequences are SEHNR and FQNEAQ (reference sequence). CDR3 length equals 13 residues. CDR3 protein: CASSRGTGTEAFF. The CDR3 DNA reads as TGTGCCAGCAGTCGTGGGACAGGGACTGAAGCTTTCTTT.

The rearrangement links TRBV4-3 to TRBJ1-2; TRBD1 matches 8 bases. Losses at the gene ends were 0 bases for V and 4 bases for J; bases not matched to a gene: 7. There are 16 residues in the CDR3. CDR1 is LGHNA, CDR2 YSLEER, per germline. CDR3 amino acids: CASSQEPSGGPYGYTF. In DNA, the CDR3 is TGCGCCAGCAGCCAAGAACCCTCAGGGGGCCCCTATGGCTACACCTTC.

V is TRBV6-6 and J is TRBJ1-5, with a tentative D call TRBD1 (5 bases). The CDR3 contains 14 residues. In germline, CDR1 is MNHNY, CDR2 SVGAGI (reference sequence). V gave up 7 bases and J gave up 3 bases, with 13 bases separating them. The CDR3 DNA follows: TGTGCCAGCACCGAGGGACGGTTCAATCAGCCCCAGCATTTT. It encodes CASTEGRFNQPQHF.

This clonotype was seen repeatedly, ten times or more. This chain connects TRBV9 to TRBJ1-1; 7 bases are a match to TRBD1. In germline, CDR1 is SGDLS, CDR2 YYNGEE. The ends lost 1 base at V and 2 bases at J; junction bases unmatched: 8. This CDR3 has 16 amino acids. The CDR3 spells CASSVSVTGQNTEAFF. For the CDR3, the DNA is TGTGCCAGCAGCGTAAGTGTGACAGGGCAAAACACTGAAGCTTTCTTT.

The chain uses TRBV20-1 and TRBJ2-3, with TRBD2 matching 12 bases. Per the germline V gene, CDR1 is DFQATT and CDR2 is SNEGSKA (reference sequence). Germline trimming cut 5 bases from V and 3 bases from J; bases unmatched to any gene: 12. The CDR3 extends over 17 amino acids. The CDR3 coding sequence is TGCAGTGCTGCTGAGGTCCTAGCGGGGGGGATGACAGATACGCAGTATTTT. This encodes CSAAEVLAGGMTDTQYF.

The chain links TRBV20-1 to TRBJ2-1; 11 bases are shared with TRBD2. CDR1 and CDR2 (germline): DFQATT, SNEGSKA (reference sequence). V lost 6 bases and J lost 5; bases outside the gene matches: 6. This CDR3 region has 14 residues. The CDR3 spells CSAPGLAVDNEQFF. As DNA, the CDR3 is TGCAGTGCCCCGGGACTAGCGGTCGACAATGAGCAGTTCTTC.

This clonotype has more than one count but fewer than ten. The V and J genes are TRBV20-1 and TRBJ2-2; the match to TRBD2 covers 7 bases. The length of the CDR3 is 15 residues. V dropped 1 base and J dropped 8; count of bases not matched to a gene: 10. Germline V gene sequence: CDR1 DFQATT, CDR2 SNEGSKA (reference sequence). The chain's CDR3 is CSARVRGGHPGELFF. The CDR3 DNA reads as TGCAGTGCTAGAGTCCGGGGAGGGCATCCGGGGGAGCTGTTTTTT.

The chain employs TRBV7-2 and TRBJ1-2; no clear D. CDR1 is SGHTA, CDR2 FQGNSA, per germline. This CDR3 spans 14 amino acids. V lost 2 bases and J 0 bases, leaving 7 bases between the germline ends. The DNA of the CDR3 is TGTGCCAGCAGCTTACGCATAACTAACTATGGCTACACCTTC. Translating it yields CASSLRITNYGYTF.

This clonotype has ten or more counts. The J gene is TRBJ1-6, the V gene TRBV12-3 or TRBV12-4; TRBD1 matches at 7 bases. The CDR3 runs 14 residues. J gave up 7 bases and V 1 base, and 1 base lay outside the gene matches. The CDR3 bases are TGTGCCAGCAGTTTAGGGACAGGAAATTCACCCCTCCACTTT. Translation: CASSLGTGNSPLHF.

This clonotype has only a few counts. The rearrangement uses TRBV4-2 and TRBJ2-1; 15 bases are a match to TRBD2. The CDR3 length is 16 residues. Germline V gene lookup returns CDR1 LGHNA and CDR2 YNFKEQ. With 3 bases clipped from V and 5 bases from J, the junction kept 2 bases outside the gene matches. CDR3 coding DNA: TGTGCCAGCAGCCATGGACTAGCGGGGGGGGACAATGAGCAGTTCTTC. This sequence encodes CASSHGLAGGDNEQFF.

This clonotype was counted only a few times. With a much larger clone just one base away, this may be a read error. V usage is TRBV6-1 and J usage is TRBJ1-2, with 8 nucleotides matching TRBD1. CDR3 length equals 13 residues. Germline trimming cut 4 bases from V and 6 bases from J; bases unmatched to any gene: 4. Looked up from germline, CDR1 is MNHNS and CDR2 is SASEGT. CDR3 nucleotides: TGTGCCAGCAGTGCGACAGGGGACGATGGCTACACCTTC. As protein: CASSATGDDGYTF.

A few counts support this clonotype. The chain couples TRBV28 to TRBJ2-7; D is perhaps TRBD1 (5 bases). V gave up 4 bases and J gave up 5 bases, with 15 bases separating them. CDR3 length: 14 amino acids. Germline V lookup: CDR1 MDHEN, CDR2 SYDVKM. Here the CDR3 reads CASSSRARRNEQYV. CDR3 in DNA: TGTGCCAGCAGTTCCAGGGCCCGTCGAAACGAGCAGTACGTC.

V usage is TRBV7-9 and J usage is TRBJ1-2; TRBD1 aligns across 7 bases. The CDR3 has 14 residues. The V segment lost 7 bases and the J segment 3 bases; nucleotides outside the gene matches: 8. Germline-derived CDR1 and CDR2 are SEHNR and FQNEAQ (reference sequence). The CDR3 bases are TGTGCCAGCATTAATCACAGGGGCCACTATGGCTACACCTTC. Translation: CASINHRGHYGYTF.

In this sample, this clonotype turned up a few times. This rearrangement joins TRBV28 to TRBJ2-5, with 8 bases aligning to TRBD1. The length of the CDR3 is 14 residues. From germline, CDR1 is MDHEN and CDR2 SYDVKM. With 10 bases clipped from V and 6 bases from J, the junction kept 13 bases outside the gene matches. In DNA form, the CDR3 reads TGTGCCACAACCGGAGACAGGGGTGGAAAGACCCAGTACTTC. This sequence encodes CATTGDRGGKTQYF. Using reference TRBV28 and TRBJ2-5 for the parts outside the CDR3, the full variable domain is DVKVTQSSRYLVKRTGEKVFLECVQDMDHENMFWYRQDPGLGLRLIYFSYDVKMKEKGDIPEGYSVSREKKERFSLILESASTNQTSMYLCATTGDRGGKTQYFGPGTRLLVL.